Below are 14 T cell receptor beta chains sequenced from a single sample in a study of blood T cell repertoires in COVID-19. Sequencing was performed with immunoSEQ multiplex PCR; in TCRdb, only in-frame clones are kept and a portion is missing. The sample includes approximately 160,000 clones, approximately 80% of them seen just once. The specimen was peripheral blood. The receptor set was obtained from a man in his 70s who had recovered from COVID-19.

Written as DNA, the CDR3 is TGTGCCAGCAGCTTAGTATCCCACTATGGCTACACCTTC. This encodes CASSLVSHYGYTF. The gene calls are TRBV7-8 and TRBJ1-2, with D hard to call. Trimming left V 1 base short and J 3 bases short, with 6 bases between. The CDR3 has 13 residues. From germline, CDR1 is SGHVS and CDR2 FQNEAQ.

The chain recombines TRBV19 with TRBJ1-2, with D perhaps TRBD1 (6 bases). The germline V gene encodes CDR1 LNHDA and CDR2 SQIVND (reference sequence). CDR3 length: 13 residues. V was shortened by 3 bases and J by 5 bases, with 10 bases between the two germline ends. This CDR3 is CASSIRQEYGYTF. CDR3 nucleotides: TGTGCCAGTAGTATCCGACAGGAATATGGCTACACCTTC. The full variable domain, in which reference TRBV19 and TRBJ1-2 provide the parts outside the CDR3, is DGGITQSPKYLFRKEGQNVTLSCEQNLNHDAMYWYRQDPGQGLRLIYYSQIVNDFQKGDIAEGYSVSREKKESFPLTVTSAQKNPTAFYLCASSIRQEYGYTFGSGTRLTVV.

The chain is built from TRBV18 and TRBJ2-1; TRBD2 aligns across 9 bases. Germline V CDR1 and CDR2: KGHSH, LQKENI. The junction had 7 bases not matched to a gene; V was cut back by 6 bases and J by 4 bases. The CDR3 has 15 amino acids. The DNA for the CDR3 is TGTGCCAGCTCGCCGACTAGCGGCCCTTACAATGAGCAGTTCTTC. Translating gives CASSPTSGPYNEQFF.

V usage is TRBV5-6 and J usage is TRBJ2-7; tentative D call: TRBD2 (6 bases). There are 15 residues in the CDR3. Trimming left V 0 bases short and J 2 bases short, with 12 bases between. Looked up from germline, CDR1 is SGHDT and CDR2 is YYEEEE. The CDR3 DNA reads TGTGCCAGCAGCTTGGGCGGGAAAAGTACCTACGAGCAGTACTTC. Amino acid sequence: CASSLGGKSTYEQYF.

The chain employs TRBV6-5 and TRBJ1-1; no clear D. V was shortened by 7 bases and J by 1 base, with 10 bases between the two germline ends. In germline, CDR1 is MNHEY, CDR2 SVGAGI. The CDR3 contains 13 residues. The CDR3 sequence: CASKNDKNTEAFF. The CDR3 nucleotides read TGTGCCAGCAAGAACGACAAGAACACTGAAGCTTTCTTT.

The chain links TRBV21-1 to TRBJ2-7; TRBD2 is the table's D call and was not checked against the DNA. TRBV21-1 corresponds to a pseudogene. This CDR3 spans 14 amino acids. CDR3 DNA sequence: TGTGCCAGCAGGGGGCGGGAAACGTCCTACGAGCAGTACTTC. This encodes CASRGRETSYEQYF.

The chain employs TRBV11-2 and TRBJ2-2; 12 positions match TRBD2. With 5 bases clipped from V and 2 bases from J, the junction kept 3 bases outside the gene matches. This CDR3 has 16 amino acids. Germline V CDR1 and CDR2: SGHAT, FQNNGV. In DNA, the CDR3 is TGTGCCAGCAGCCATGGACTAGCGGGAAACACCGGGGAGCTGTTTTTT. Translated, it gives CASSHGLAGNTGELFF.

This chain uses TRBV2 with TRBJ1-3; 7 bases match TRBD1. The CDR3 consists of 15 residues. CDR1 and CDR2 from the germline V gene are SNHLY and FYNNEI. V was pared by 5 bases and J by 0 bases, with 4 bases of the junction left unmatched. The CDR3 bases are TGTGCCAGCAGTTTACAGGGGCTCTCTGGAAACACCATATATTTT. Translated, it gives CASSLQGLSGNTIYF.

This clone was observed once. CDR3 DNA: TGCAGTGCTAGTTGGGGACAGGGGGCCCAAGAGACCCAGTACTTC. This codes for CSASWGQGAQETQYF. The chain has TRBV20-1 and TRBJ2-5; 12 bases are shared with TRBD1. CDR3 length equals 15 residues. Germline values: CDR1 DFQATT, CDR2 SNEGSKA (reference sequence). J was trimmed by 1 base and V by 3 bases; bases with no gene match: 3.

The chain has TRBV15 and TRBJ2-3, with D possibly being TRBD1 (5 bases). This CDR3 is built from 16 residues. CDR1 and CDR2 (germline): LNHNV, YYDKDF (reference sequence). Between the trimmed V and J ends, which lost 0 bases and 2 bases, there was a span of 12 bases. CDR3 sequence reads: CATSRDVQDLTDTQYF. The CDR3 region has the DNA TGTGCCACCAGCAGAGATGTACAGGACCTCACAGATACGCAGTATTTT.

This chain connects TRBV29-1 to TRBJ2-2; D perhaps matches TRBD1 (5 bases). CDR3 size: 13 residues. V lost 0 bases to trimming and J lost 6 bases, with 8 bases between them. Germline V CDR1 and CDR2: SQVTM, ANQGSEA. The CDR3 nucleotides are TGCAGCGTTGAAGAGCCCAGGGCCGGGGAGCTGTTTTTT. As protein: CSVEEPRAGELFF.

Points on this clone: Other nucleotide sequences in the sample specify the same CDR3. The chain joins TRBV4-2 to TRBJ2-4, with 8 bases fitting TRBD2. Per the germline V gene, CDR1 is LGHNA and CDR2 is YNFKEQ. Germline trimming cut 2 bases from V and 0 bases from J; bases unmatched to any gene: 3. The CDR3 is 16 residues long. The CDR3 bases are TGTGCCAGCAGCCAACCAAGCGGGGGAGCCAAAAACATTCAGTACTTC. Protein sequence: CASSQPSGGAKNIQYF.

This clone was recorded only once. The chain joins TRBV6-2 or TRBV6-3 to TRBJ2-7; maybe TRBD2 (6 bases). The CDR3 extends over 14 amino acids. Per the germline V gene, CDR1 is MNHEY and CDR2 is SVGEGT. V was shortened by 1 base and J by 7 bases, with 14 bases between the two germline ends. As DNA, the CDR3 is TGTGCCAGCAGTTACTTGCGGGAAGGAAGGGAGCAGTACTTC. Encoded protein: CASSYLREGREQYF.

This clone was counted a single time. CDR3 sequence (DNA): TGTGCCAGCAGCGAACGGGGGGACCCTAACCCCTACGAGCAGTACTTC. Its protein is CASSERGDPNPYEQYF. The V and J genes are TRBV9 and TRBJ2-7; TRBD2 matches 7 bases. The ends lost 3 bases at V and 2 bases at J; junction bases unmatched: 11. The length of the CDR3 is 16 residues. Germline lookup yields CDR1 SGDLS and CDR2 YYNGEE. The entire variable domain, with the rest obtained from reference TRBV9 and TRBJ2-7, is as follows: DSGVTQTPKHLITATGQRVTLRCSPRSGDLSVYWYQQSLDQGLQFLIQYYNGEERAKGNILERFSAQQFPDLHSELNLSSLELGDSALYFCASSERGDPNPYEQYFGPGTRLTVT.